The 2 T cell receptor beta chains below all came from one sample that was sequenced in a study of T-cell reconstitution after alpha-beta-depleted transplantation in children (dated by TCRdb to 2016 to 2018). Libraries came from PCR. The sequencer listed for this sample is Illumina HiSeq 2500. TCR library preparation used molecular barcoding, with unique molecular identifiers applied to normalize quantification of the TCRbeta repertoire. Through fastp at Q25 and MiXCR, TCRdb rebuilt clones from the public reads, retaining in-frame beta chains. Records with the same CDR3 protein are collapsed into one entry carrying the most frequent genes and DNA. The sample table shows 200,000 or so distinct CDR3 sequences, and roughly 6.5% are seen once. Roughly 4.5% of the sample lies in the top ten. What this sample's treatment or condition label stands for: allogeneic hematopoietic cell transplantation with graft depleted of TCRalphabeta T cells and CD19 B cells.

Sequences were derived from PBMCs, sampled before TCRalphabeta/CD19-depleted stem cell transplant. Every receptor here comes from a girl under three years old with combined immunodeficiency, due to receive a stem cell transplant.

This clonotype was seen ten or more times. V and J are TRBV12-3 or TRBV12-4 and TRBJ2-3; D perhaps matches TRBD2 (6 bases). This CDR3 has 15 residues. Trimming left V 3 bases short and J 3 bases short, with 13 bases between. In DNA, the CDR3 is TGTGCCAGCAGTTTTCCTGGAGGGGTGACAGATACGCAGTATTTT. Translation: CASSFPGGVTDTQYF.

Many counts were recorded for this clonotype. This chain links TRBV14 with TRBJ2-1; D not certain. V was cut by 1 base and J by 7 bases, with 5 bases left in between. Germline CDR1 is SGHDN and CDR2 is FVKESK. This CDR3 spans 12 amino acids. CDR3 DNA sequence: TGTGCCAGCAGCCAAGTATGGAATGAGCAGTTCTTC. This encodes CASSQVWNEQFF.